The 13 T cell receptor beta chains in this list originate from one sample, sequenced in a study of T-cell reconstitution after alpha-beta-depleted transplantation in children. Unique molecular identifiers were built into the TCRbeta library. Using its own MiXCR run on the PCR reads, TCRdb lists one record per CDR3 protein. Counted here are fewer than 750,000 distinct CDR3 sequences, more than 20% occurring once; the ten biggest clones make up 13% to 15%. This specimen was PBMCs, mostly from graft donor cells, taken 360 days after TCRalphabeta/CD19-depleted stem cell transplant. Every receptor here comes from a boy under two years old who had a stem cell transplant for acute myeloid leukemia, so the T cells may come from the graft donor.

This clonotype was picked up a small number of times. The chain employs TRBV5-1 and TRBJ1-1; D remains ambiguous. The CDR3 runs 16 residues. Germline V gene data show CDR1 as SGHRS and CDR2 as YFSETQ. Trimming removed 5 bases from V and 0 bases from J, with 17 bases in between. The CDR3 region is CASRVHEVPMNTEAFF. The CDR3 region has the DNA TGCGCCAGCAGGGTCCATGAGGTTCCCATGAACACTGAAGCTTTCTTT.

The chain recombines TRBV24-1 with TRBJ2-2, with 8 bases fitting TRBD1. CDR3 size: 17 residues. The V gene's germline CDR1 is KGHDR and CDR2 SFDVKD. V shed 10 bases, J shed 2 bases, and the junction held 14 bases outside the gene matches. The CDR3 sequence is CATSAGQGRPNTGELFF. CDR3 coding DNA: TGTGCCACTTCCGCTGGACAGGGACGTCCCAACACCGGGGAGCTGTTTTTT.

This clonotype appeared many times. The chain is built from TRBV28 and TRBJ2-4; unclear D gene. V lost 6 bases and J 0 bases, leaving 15 bases between the germline ends. This CDR3 has 16 residues. Germline values: CDR1 MDHEN, CDR2 SYDVKM. CDR3: CASSGFVWLAKNIQYF. In DNA form, the CDR3 reads TGTGCCAGCAGCGGTTTTGTATGGCTAGCCAAAAACATTCAGTACTTC.

V usage is TRBV5-1 and J usage is TRBJ1-6; 8 bases match TRBD1. This CDR3 is 14 amino acids long. Germline V CDR1 and CDR2: SGHRS, YFSETQ. The V segment lost 3 bases and the J segment 6 bases; nucleotides outside the gene matches: 2. CDR3 residues: CASSSDRGNSPLHF. The CDR3 DNA reads TGCGCCAGCAGCTCCGACAGGGGTAATTCACCCCTCCACTTT.

This clonotype appeared many times. This chain's CDR3 is CASTGPYGPQHF. In DNA, the CDR3 is TGTGCCAGCACCGGGCCGTATGGACCCCAGCATTTT. The chain carries TRBV28 and TRBJ1-5; D unresolved. The CDR3 totals 12 residues. Per germline, CDR1 MDHEN and CDR2 SYDVKM. Trimming stripped 7 bases from V and 10 bases from J, with 14 bases between.

This chain's CDR3 is CASSTPETVTDTQYF. In DNA, the CDR3 is TGTGCCAGCAGCACACCCGAGACAGTCACAGATACGCAGTATTTT. The V gene is TRBV5-6, the J gene TRBJ2-3, with TRBD1 as a possible D gene (5 bases). The V and J ends lost 4 bases and 2 bases respectively, with 14 bases between them. CDR3 length: 15 amino acids. Per germline, CDR1 SGHDT and CDR2 YYEEEE.

The sample holds a few counts of this clonotype. The chain recombines TRBV5-6 with TRBJ2-1; either TRBD1 or TRBD2 may supply D (5 bases each). Germline V gene sequence: CDR1 SGHDT, CDR2 YYEEEE. This CDR3 is 15 amino acids long. V was clipped by 0 bases and J by 4 bases, with 11 bases between them. The CDR3 DNA follows: TGTGCCAGCAGCTTGGTGGGGGATTTATACAATGAGCAGTTCTTC. It is translated as CASSLVGDLYNEQFF.

This chain joins TRBV20-1 and TRBJ2-2; D is undetermined. This CDR3 spans 14 amino acids. V lost 0 bases to trimming and J lost 5 bases, with 10 bases between them. Looked up from germline, CDR1 is DFQATT and CDR2 is SNEGSKA (reference sequence). The CDR3 loop reads CSARDPGRTGELFF. The DNA for the CDR3 is TGCAGTGCTAGAGATCCGGGTAGAACCGGGGAGCTGTTTTTT.

CDR3: CATGRGGPGELFF. The CDR3 nucleotides read TGTGCCACCGGGCGGGGGGGCCCCGGGGAGCTGTTTTTT. The gene calls are TRBV24-1 and TRBJ2-2; 9 bases map to TRBD2. Trimming removed 9 bases from V and 6 bases from J; junction bases left unmatched: 4. The CDR3 consists of 13 residues. CDR1 KGHDR and CDR2 SFDVKD come from the germline V gene.

The chain carries TRBV29-1 and TRBJ2-7, with 7 bases lining up with TRBD1. V was pared by 4 bases and J by 0 bases, with 6 bases of the junction left unmatched. The CDR3 length is 14 residues. CDR1 and CDR2 from the germline V gene are SQVTM and ANQGSEA. The DNA of the CDR3 is TGCAGCGTTGTGGGGACAGTGAGCTCCTACGAGCAGTACTTC. Protein product: CSVVGTVSSYEQYF.

The chain uses TRBV18 and TRBJ2-1; TRBD2 might be the D (5 bases). The germline V gene encodes CDR1 KGHSH and CDR2 LQKENI. Trimming removed 5 bases at V and 6 bases at J, with 23 bases between. The CDR3 spans 17 residues. The CDR3 is CASSGVATRLGINEQFF. DNA for the CDR3: TGTGCCAGCTCAGGAGTCGCAACTAGATTAGGAATCAATGAGCAGTTCTTC.

The chain employs TRBV11-2 and TRBJ2-3, with TRBD1 matching 7 bases. CDR1 is SGHAT, CDR2 FQNNGV, per germline. V shed 5 bases, J shed 5 bases, and the junction held 16 bases outside the gene matches. The CDR3 spans 17 residues. CDR3 loop: CASSPYLNRGRRDTQYF. In nucleotides, the CDR3 is TGTGCCAGCAGCCCCTACTTGAACAGGGGTCGCAGAGATACGCAGTATTTT. Combining the CDR3 with reference TRBV11-2 and TRBJ2-3 gives the whole variable domain EAGVAQSPRYKIIEKRQSVAFWCNPISGHATLYWYQQILGQGPKLLIQFQNNGVVDDSQLPKDRFSAERLKGVDSTLKIQPAKLEDSAVYLCASSPYLNRGRRDTQYFGPGTRLTVL.

This chain joins TRBV7-2 and TRBJ2-1; TRBD2 aligns across 9 bases. The CDR3 is 12 amino acids. CDR1 is SGHTA, CDR2 FQGNSA, per germline. J was trimmed by 15 bases and V by 5 bases; bases with no gene match: 8. CDR3 bases: TGTGCCAGCAGCATAATAGCGGGGGAGGGGTTCTTC. Its protein is CASSIIAGEGFF.